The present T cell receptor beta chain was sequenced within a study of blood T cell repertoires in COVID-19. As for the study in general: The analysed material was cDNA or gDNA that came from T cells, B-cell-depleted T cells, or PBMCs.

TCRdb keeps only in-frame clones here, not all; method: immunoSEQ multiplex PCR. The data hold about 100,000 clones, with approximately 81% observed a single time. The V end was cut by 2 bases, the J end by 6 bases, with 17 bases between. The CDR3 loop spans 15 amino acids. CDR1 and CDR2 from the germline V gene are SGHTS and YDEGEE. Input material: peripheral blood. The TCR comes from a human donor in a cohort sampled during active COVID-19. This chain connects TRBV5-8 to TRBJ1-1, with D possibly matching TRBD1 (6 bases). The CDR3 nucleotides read TGTGCCAGCAGCTTTAGTCCGGACAGATCTTCTGAAGCTTTCTTT. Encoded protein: CASSFSPDRSSEAFF.